The present T cell receptor beta chain was sequenced within a study of beta chain features in type 1 diabetes. The study's findings and limits: Patients' naive, central memory and Treg TCRB repertoires seemed closer to one another than those of healthy donors.

Since all of the isolated RNA was reverse transcribed, expressed TCRB transcripts were what got sequenced. Assay used: immunoSEQ multiplex PCR; TCRdb lists only in-frame clones, some missing. The table records roughly 370,000 clones, approximately 14% of them present only once. On this clone: Its target is unknown.

V was trimmed by 4 bases and J by 4 bases, leaving 7 bases between them. The CDR3 is 12 amino acids. CDR1 and CDR2 (germline): SGHDN, FVKESK. The sample consisted of naive CD4+ T cells from blood. The chain has TRBV14 and TRBJ1-2; weak D call: TRBD1 (5 bases). This TCR was recovered from a man under 40 in good health. The CDR3 DNA follows: TGTGCCAGCAGCCCGGACACCTATGGCTACACCTTC. Its translation: CASSPDTYGYTF.